Below, one TCR beta chain is given with its context. These data belong to a study of blood T cell repertoires in COVID-19. Some clones are missing from TCRdb's copy, which holds only in-frame ones; the method was immunoSEQ multiplex PCR. The sample yields 300,000 to 400,000 clones, around 85% seen once. Germline loops: CDR1 KGHSH, CDR2 LQKENI. V lost 3 bases to trimming and J lost 2 bases, with 16 bases between them. The CDR3 is 16 amino acids. This receptor was obtained from a woman in her thirties or forties with acute COVID-19. Sequencing used PBMCs or T cells enriched from blood (not recorded which). The chain links TRBV18 to TRBJ1-1, with TRBD1 as a possible D gene (5 bases). CDR3 DNA: TGTGCCAGCTCACCTGGGGGAGGTGGGGTAAACACTGAAGCTTTCTTT. It encodes CASSPGGGGVNTEAFF.